This T cell receptor (beta chain) was identified in a study of cytomegalovirus exposure and HLA in healthy donors. PCR involved 60 Vbeta and 13 Jbeta primers. Repertoires were generated with immunoSEQ multiplex PCR, while TCRdb's copy carries only in-frame clones and drops some. This table has approximately 200,000 clones, about four fifths appearing once. Study-wide points: Compared with the roughly 700-donor mean, an Asian-associated ancestry cluster reportedly had fewer N-insertions, according to a later analysis. The likely explanation for a cluster of highly shared sequence variants was sequencing artifact.

Details on this clone: Antigen specificity is unknown.

All the people who gave samples were healthy bone marrow donors. From germline, CDR1 is SGHRS and CDR2 YFSETQ. The CDR3 spans 15 residues. V shed 2 bases and J 3 bases; nucleotides not matched to a gene: 5. The chain recombines TRBV5-1 with TRBJ2-3; 8 nucleotides agree with TRBD2. The source is a man between 25 and 39 years old in good health and CMV-seropositive. Sequencing was carried out using PBMCs. CDR3 sequence reads: CASSLAGVVTDTQYF. The CDR3 nucleotides are TGCGCCAGCAGCTTAGCGGGAGTAGTGACAGATACGCAGTATTTT.